The clone carrying this T cell receptor beta chain was counted many times. The cDNA was synthesized by means of template-switch 5'RACE, which was carried out with 10-nucleotide random UMIs. Sequencing runs each yielded over 180 million TCR-beta sequences from 15-18 subjects. TCRdb re-called the 5' RACE reads through MiXCR, storing one row per CDR3 protein. The sample holds roughly 43,000 distinct CDR3 sequences, under 2% seen once. These data are taken from a study of neurological immune-mediated disorders. At the level of the study: The roughly 35 multiple sclerosis patients comprised approximately 31 that were relapsing-remitting and 3 that were secondary progressive.

The CDR3 has 13 amino acids. Germline-derived CDR1 and CDR2 are MNHNY and SVGAGI (reference sequence). V shed 8 bases and J shed 2 bases, with 10 bases lying between them. The chain carries TRBV6-6 and TRBJ2-4; D ambiguous. The specimen was PBMCs. This TCR came from a woman in her thirties or forties with multiple sclerosis. The chain's CDR3 is CASCQASKNIQYF. The CDR3 bases are TGTGCCAGCTGCCAAGCCTCCAAAAACATTCAGTACTTC.